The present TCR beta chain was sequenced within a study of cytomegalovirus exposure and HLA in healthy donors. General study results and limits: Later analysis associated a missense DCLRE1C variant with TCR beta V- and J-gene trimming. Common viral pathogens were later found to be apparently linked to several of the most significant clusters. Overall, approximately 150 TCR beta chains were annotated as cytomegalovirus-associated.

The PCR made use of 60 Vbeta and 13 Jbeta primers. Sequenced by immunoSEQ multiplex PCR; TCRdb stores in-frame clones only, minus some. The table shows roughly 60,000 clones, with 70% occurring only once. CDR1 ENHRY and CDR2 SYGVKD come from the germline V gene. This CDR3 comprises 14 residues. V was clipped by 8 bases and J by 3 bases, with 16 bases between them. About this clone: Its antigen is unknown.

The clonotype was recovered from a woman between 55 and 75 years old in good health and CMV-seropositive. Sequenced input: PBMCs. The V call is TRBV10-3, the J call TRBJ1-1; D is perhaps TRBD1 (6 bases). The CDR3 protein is CAILAQGPYTEAFF. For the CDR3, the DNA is TGTGCCATCCTTGCTCAGGGGCCCTACACTGAAGCTTTCTTT.